One and the same sample provided the 30 T cell receptor beta chains below, sequenced in a study of shared clonotypes between healthy human individuals. Produced via immunoSEQ multiplex PCR; TCRdb's table is partial and in-frame only. The sample gives roughly 1,100,000 clones, about 75% of which show up once; around 1.4% is in the top ten. The sequenced material came from memory CD4+ T cells sorted from blood. As to subset: CD45RA-negative fraction. These receptors were taken from a man between 18 and 35 years old in good health.

The rearrangement joins TRBV19 to TRBJ1-5, with TRBD1 matching over 8 bases. CDR1 is LNHDA and CDR2 is SQIVND in the germline V gene (reference sequence). There are 13 residues in the CDR3. The junction had 3 bases not matched to a gene; V was cut back by 5 bases and J by 6 bases. In DNA form, the CDR3 reads TGTGCCAGTAGTCAGGGGGCGAGTCAGCCCCAGCATTTT. It translates to CASSQGASQPQHF.

This clone has just one count. This chain links TRBV29-1 with TRBJ2-5; the D is unclear. The J call is uncertain, as TRBJ2-7 better fits the DNA end. Germline CDR1 SQVTM, CDR2 ANQGSEA. This CDR3 has 11 amino acids. In nucleotides, the CDR3 is TGCAGCGTCCAAGGCACCTACGAGCAGTACTTC. Its translation: CSVQGTYEQYF.

The V call is TRBV5-4, the J call TRBJ1-4; unclear D gene. Germline V gene data show CDR1 as SGHNT and CDR2 as YYREEE (reference sequence). The CDR3 is made up of 13 amino acids. Trimming stripped 5 bases from V and 8 bases from J, with 13 bases between. The CDR3, as DNA: TGTGCCAGCAGTTCCAATACGGGGGAAAAACTGTTTTTT. Protein product: CASSSNTGEKLFF.

This chain links TRBV10-3 with TRBJ2-2; 10 nucleotides align to TRBD2. This CDR3 is 15 amino acids long. J gave up 6 bases and V 4 bases, and 5 bases lay outside the gene matches. Germline CDR1 and CDR2: ENHRY and SYGVKD. This chain's CDR3 is CAISGLAGDSGELFF. The CDR3 nucleotides read TGTGCCATCAGTGGCCTAGCGGGGGACTCCGGGGAGCTGTTTTTT.

This chain connects TRBV29-1 to TRBJ2-6; 9 bases agree with TRBD1. The CDR3 extends over 16 amino acids. CDR1 SQVTM and CDR2 ANQGSEA come from the germline V gene. Trimming removed 5 bases from V and 2 bases from J; junction bases left unmatched: 7. The CDR3 sequence: CSVTGGLTAGANVLTF. Here the CDR3 DNA reads TGCAGCGTTACAGGGGGCCTTACTGCTGGGGCCAACGTCCTGACTTTC.

This chain links TRBV19 with TRBJ2-1, with D tentatively TRBD1 or TRBD2 (6 bases each). The germline V gene has CDR1 LNHDA and CDR2 SQIVND (reference sequence). The CDR3 length is 14 residues. V dropped 9 bases and J dropped 4 bases, with 16 bases sitting between them. CDR3 sequence reads: CASRGPEGYNEQFF. The CDR3 DNA follows: TGTGCCAGCCGGGGGCCGGAGGGGTACAATGAGCAGTTCTTC.

The chain employs TRBV27 and TRBJ1-2; no reliable D call. Germline CDR1 is MNHEY and CDR2 is SMNVEV (reference sequence). V was pared by 2 bases and J by 1 base, with 8 bases between. The CDR3 sequence is 14 residues long. The CDR3 sequence: CASSLRHDNYGYTF. CDR3 nucleotides: TGTGCCAGCAGTTTACGGCACGATAACTATGGCTACACCTTC.

The chain carries TRBV4-3 and TRBJ1-2; TRBD1 might be the D (5 bases). The CDR3 runs 15 residues. V was trimmed by 0 bases and J by 2 bases, leaving 10 bases between them. Germline CDR1 LGHNA, CDR2 YSLEER. The CDR3 is CASSQERGKNYGYTF. In DNA form, the CDR3 reads TGCGCCAGCAGCCAAGAGCGGGGGAAGAACTATGGCTACACCTTC.

CDR3 bases: TGTGCCAGCAGCTTTAGCGGGAGGGAGAAAGAGACCCAGTACTTC. As protein: CASSFSGREKETQYF. The chain has TRBV7-2 and TRBJ2-5, with 11 positions matching TRBD2. The CDR3 has 15 amino acids. CDR1 is SGHTA, CDR2 FQGNSA, per germline. Trimming removed 3 bases from V and 3 bases from J; junction bases left unmatched: 3.

CDR3 sequence: CASSLGTGLPYGYTF. The CDR3 coding sequence is TGTGCCAGCAGTTTGGGGACAGGCCTCCCTTATGGCTACACCTTC. The chain is built from TRBV28 and TRBJ1-2, with 8 bases that match TRBD1. The germline V gene has CDR1 MDHEN and CDR2 SYDVKM. With V trimmed by 3 bases and J by 5 bases, 8 bases remained unmatched. The CDR3 is 15 amino acids.

The chain links TRBV10-2 to TRBJ1-2; D not resolved. V lost 7 bases and J 6 bases, leaving 21 bases between the germline ends. The CDR3 extends over 15 amino acids. In germline, CDR1 is WSHSY, CDR2 SAAADI. CDR3 in amino acids: CASMAGSSGLHGYTF. In DNA, the CDR3 is TGCGCCAGCATGGCAGGAAGTTCGGGTCTCCATGGCTACACCTTC.

The genes are TRBV30 and TRBJ1-2; D is perhaps TRBD1 (6 bases). Trimming left V 4 bases short and J 5 bases short, with 14 bases between. CDR3 size: 13 residues. The germline V gene encodes CDR1 GTSNPN and CDR2 SVGIG (reference sequence). CDR3 amino acids: CAWNQGLGYGYTF. CDR3 in DNA: TGTGCCTGGAATCAGGGGCTAGGATATGGCTACACCTTC.

This clone was seen only a few times. The chain is built from TRBV27 and TRBJ2-2; D is undetermined. This CDR3 is 13 amino acids long. Germline assignment: CDR1 MNHEY and CDR2 SMNVEV (reference sequence). V shed 5 bases and J shed 7 bases, with 11 bases lying between them. The CDR3 DNA reads TGTGCCAGCAGTCCCTACATGGGCGGGGAGCTGTTTTTT. It codes for CASSPYMGGELFF.

This clone has only one observation. The chain recombines TRBV5-1 with TRBJ2-5; 15 bases are a match to TRBD2. The germline V gene has CDR1 SGHRS and CDR2 YFSETQ. The J segment lost 4 bases and the V segment lost 0 bases, leaving 7 bases of the junction unmatched. CDR3 length equals 18 residues. The CDR3 loop reads CASSLEYGTSGGIETQYF. The CDR3 DNA follows: TGCGCCAGCAGCTTGGAATATGGGACTAGCGGGGGGATAGAGACCCAGTACTTC. The full variable domain, completed using reference TRBV5-1 and TRBJ2-5, is KAGVTQTPRYLIKTRGQQVTLSCSPISGHRSVSWYQQTPGQGLQFLFEYFSETQRNKGNFPGRFSGRQFSNSRSEMNVSTLELGDSALYLCASSLEYGTSGGIETQYFGPGTRLLVL.

The chain combines TRBV29-1 with TRBJ2-5; 7 bases are shared with TRBD2. The CDR3 contains 14 residues. Germline V gene data show CDR1 as SQVTM and CDR2 as ANQGSEA. J gave up 2 bases and V 3 bases, and 6 bases lay outside the gene matches. The CDR3 DNA follows: TGCAGCGTTGACCAAAGCGGGGTTCAAGAGACCCAGTACTTC. Translated: CSVDQSGVQETQYF.

The rearrangement uses TRBV6-6 and TRBJ2-7; possibly TRBD2 for D (6 bases). Trimming removed 2 bases at V and 4 bases at J, with 12 bases between. CDR1 and CDR2 from the germline V gene are MNHNY and SVGAGI (reference sequence). The CDR3 spans 14 residues. DNA for the CDR3: TGTGCCAGCAGTTACAGGGAGCTAGCGTACGAGCAGTACTTC. The encoded protein is CASSYRELAYEQYF.

This clone was seen only once. Other DNA sequences in the same sample also yield this CDR3. The rearrangement uses TRBV6-1 and TRBJ2-7; 7 nucleotides line up with TRBD1. Trimming took 3 bases from V and 0 from J; bases not matched to a gene: 5. The CDR3 has 15 residues. Germline CDR1 reads MNHNS; CDR2 reads SASEGT. CDR3: CASSEGQGDSYEQYF. The CDR3 coding sequence is TGTGCCAGCAGTGAGGGGCAGGGGGACTCCTACGAGCAGTACTTC.

This sequence joins TRBV11-3 and TRBJ2-2; a weak D match, TRBD1 (5 bases). V lost 8 bases, J lost 2 bases, and 9 bases lay in between. This CDR3 region has 13 residues. CDR1 SGHNT and CDR2 YENEEA come from the germline V gene. The CDR3: CASETGNTGELFF. The CDR3 DNA is TGTGCCAGCGAAACAGGCAACACCGGGGAGCTGTTTTTT. Complete variable domain (other parts from reference TRBV11-3 and TRBJ2-2): EAGVVQSPRYKIIEKKQPVAFWCNPISGHNTLYWYLQNLGQGPELLIRYENEEAVDDSQLPKDRFSAERLKGVDSTLKIQPAELGDSAVYLCASETGNTGELFFGEGSRLTVL.

This clone was detected once. The V and J genes are TRBV18 and TRBJ1-2; no clear D gene. V was pared by 7 bases and J by 2 bases, with 14 bases between. The CDR3 sequence is 14 residues long. Germline CDR1 reads KGHSH; CDR2 reads LQKENI. Written as DNA, the CDR3 is TGTGCCAGCTTCATGAGAGCCGGAAACTATGGCTACACCTTC. Its protein is CASFMRAGNYGYTF.

The chain carries TRBV19 and TRBJ1-5; D remains unclear. Germline values: CDR1 LNHDA, CDR2 SQIVND (reference sequence). The CDR3 runs to 15 residues. The V and J ends lost 5 bases and 0 bases respectively, with 11 bases between them. The CDR3: CASSSQTVSNQPQHF. CDR3 DNA: TGTGCCAGTAGTTCCCAGACGGTTAGCAATCAGCCCCAGCATTTT. The full variable domain, its missing parts supplied by reference TRBV19 and TRBJ1-5, is DGGITQSPKYLFRKEGQNVTLSCEQNLNHDAMYWYRQDPGQGLRLIYYSQIVNDFQKGDIAEGYSVSREKKESFPLTVTSAQKNPTAFYLCASSSQTVSNQPQHFGDGTRLSIL.

The rearrangement uses TRBV6-6 and TRBJ1-3, with D perhaps matching TRBD1 (5 bases). V shed 5 bases and J shed 0 bases, with 8 bases lying between them. Germline V gives CDR1 MNHNY, CDR2 SVGAGI (reference sequence). The CDR3 extends over 14 amino acids. The DNA of the CDR3 is TGTGCCAGCAGTCCCGACAGCTCTGGAAACACCATATATTTT. Translating it yields CASSPDSSGNTIYF.

This clone occurred a few times. This sample includes further DNA sequences coding for the same CDR3. The V call is TRBV5-1, the J call TRBJ1-6, with D unclear. CDR3 length: 12 residues. Between the trimmed V and J ends, which lost 0 bases and 9 bases, there was a span of 4 bases. CDR1 and CDR2 from the germline V gene are SGHRS and YFSETQ. The CDR3 DNA reads TGCGCCAGCAGCTTGGAGGGTTCACCCCTCCACTTT. Translating it yields CASSLEGSPLHF. Using reference TRBV5-1 and TRBJ1-6 for the parts outside the CDR3, the full variable domain is KAGVTQTPRYLIKTRGQQVTLSCSPISGHRSVSWYQQTPGQGLQFLFEYFSETQRNKGNFPGRFSGRQFSNSRSEMNVSTLELGDSALYLCASSLEGSPLHFGNGTRLTVT.

DNA of the CDR3: TGTGCCAGTAGTCGGACTACCAATGAGCAGTTCTTC. Translated: CASSRTTNEQFF. The chain links TRBV19 to TRBJ2-1; D may be TRBD2 (6 bases). V was shortened by 5 bases and J by 6 bases, with 8 bases between the two germline ends. Per germline, CDR1 LNHDA and CDR2 SQIVND (reference sequence). The CDR3 totals 12 residues. Filled out from reference TRBV19 and TRBJ2-1, the complete variable domain reads DGGITQSPKYLFRKEGQNVTLSCEQNLNHDAMYWYRQDPGQGLRLIYYSQIVNDFQKGDIAEGYSVSREKKESFPLTVTSAQKNPTAFYLCASSRTTNEQFFGPGTRLTVL.

The rearrangement uses TRBV5-4 and TRBJ1-3; TRBD1 might be the D (5 bases). Germline loops: CDR1 SGHNT, CDR2 YYREEE (reference sequence). The CDR3 has 14 amino acids. V was cut by 5 bases and J by 0 bases, with 9 bases left in between. CDR3 protein: CASSRDFSGNTIYF. The CDR3 DNA follows: TGTGCCAGCAGTCGGGACTTCTCTGGAAACACCATATATTTT.

The chain employs TRBV6-5 and TRBJ1-5, with D uncertain. The CDR3 sequence is 8 residues long. The germline gives CDR1 MNHEY, CDR2 SVGAGI. V was trimmed by 8 bases and J by 12 bases, leaving 5 bases between them. This CDR3 reads CASPLQHF. The CDR3 DNA reads TGTGCCAGCCCCCTCCAGCATTTT.

The CDR3 protein is CATRGEGISDIQYF. In DNA, the CDR3 is TGTGCCACCCGGGGAGAGGGAATCTCTGACATTCAGTACTTC. The genes are TRBV6-6 and TRBJ2-4; the D gene is possibly TRBD2 (5 bases). The CDR3 length is 14 residues. Germline loops: CDR1 MNHNY, CDR2 SVGAGI (reference sequence). V was pared by 10 bases and J by 8 bases, with 21 bases between.

The V and J genes are TRBV28 and TRBJ2-3, with D unclear. V lost 2 bases and J lost 0, with 6 bases in between. Germline lookup yields CDR1 MDHEN and CDR2 SYDVKM. The CDR3 is 14 residues long. CDR3 residues: CASSLIGSTDTQYF. CDR3 sequence (DNA): TGTGCCAGCAGTTTAATCGGTAGCACAGATACGCAGTATTTT.

This chain connects TRBV11-1 to TRBJ2-7; the D gene is possibly TRBD1 (6 bases). The CDR3 loop spans 14 amino acids. The V end was cut by 2 bases, the J end by 5 bases, with 13 bases between. Germline V lookup: CDR1 SGHAT, CDR2 FQDESV (reference sequence). In DNA, the CDR3 is TGTGCCAGCAGCTTATTTACAGGGACCCACGAGCAGTACTTC. This translates into CASSLFTGTHEQYF.

V usage is TRBV18 and J usage is TRBJ2-3, with 12 nucleotides matching TRBD2. The germline V gene encodes CDR1 KGHSH and CDR2 LQKENI. There are 17 residues in the CDR3. Trimming at V came to 5 bases and at J to 5 bases, leaving 11 bases not matched to a gene. The CDR3 protein is CASSASSGRAGGDTQYF. Here the CDR3 DNA reads TGTGCCAGCTCAGCCTCTAGCGGGAGGGCCGGTGGAGATACGCAGTATTTT.

This clone was recorded only once. The chain joins TRBV4-3 to TRBJ2-5; TRBD1 matches 7 bases. Germline trimming cut 2 bases from V and 5 bases from J; bases unmatched to any gene: 8. Germline V gene lookup returns CDR1 LGHNA and CDR2 YSLEER. CDR3 length: 15 residues. As DNA, the CDR3 is TGCGCCAGCAGCCAACAGACAGGGCCCGGGGAGACCCAGTACTTC. This codes for CASSQQTGPGETQYF.